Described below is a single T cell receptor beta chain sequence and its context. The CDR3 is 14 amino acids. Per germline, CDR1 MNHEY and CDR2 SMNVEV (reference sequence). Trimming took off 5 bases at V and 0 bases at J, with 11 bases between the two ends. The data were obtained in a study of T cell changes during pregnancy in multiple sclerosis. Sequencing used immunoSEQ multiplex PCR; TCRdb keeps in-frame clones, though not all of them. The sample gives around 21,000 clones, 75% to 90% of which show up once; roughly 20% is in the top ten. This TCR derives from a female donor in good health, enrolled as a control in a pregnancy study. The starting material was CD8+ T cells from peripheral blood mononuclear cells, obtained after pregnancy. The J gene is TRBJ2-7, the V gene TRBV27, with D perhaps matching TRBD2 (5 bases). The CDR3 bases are TGTGCCAGCAGTCCCTACGGGGACTCCTACGAGCAGTACTTC. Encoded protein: CASSPYGDSYEQYF.